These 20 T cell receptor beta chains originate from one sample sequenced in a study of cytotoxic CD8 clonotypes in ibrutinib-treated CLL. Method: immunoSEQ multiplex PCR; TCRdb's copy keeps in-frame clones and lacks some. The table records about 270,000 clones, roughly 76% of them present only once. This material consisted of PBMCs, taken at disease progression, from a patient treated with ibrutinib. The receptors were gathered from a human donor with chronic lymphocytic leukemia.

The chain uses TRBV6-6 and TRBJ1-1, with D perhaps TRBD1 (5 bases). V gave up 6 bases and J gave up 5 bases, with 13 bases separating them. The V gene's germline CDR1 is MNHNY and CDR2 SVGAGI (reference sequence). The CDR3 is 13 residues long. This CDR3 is CASSAEGMTEAFF. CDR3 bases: TGTGCCAGCAGCGCCGAGGGGATGACTGAAGCTTTCTTT.

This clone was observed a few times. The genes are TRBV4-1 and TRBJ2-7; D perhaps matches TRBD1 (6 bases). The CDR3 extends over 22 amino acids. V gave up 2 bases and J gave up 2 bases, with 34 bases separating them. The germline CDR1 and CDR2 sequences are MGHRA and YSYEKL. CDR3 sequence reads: CASSQHQLSRGKPGRDTYEQYF. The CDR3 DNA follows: TGCGCCAGCAGCCAACACCAGCTCTCCAGAGGAAAACCGGGACGGGACACCTACGAGCAGTACTTC.

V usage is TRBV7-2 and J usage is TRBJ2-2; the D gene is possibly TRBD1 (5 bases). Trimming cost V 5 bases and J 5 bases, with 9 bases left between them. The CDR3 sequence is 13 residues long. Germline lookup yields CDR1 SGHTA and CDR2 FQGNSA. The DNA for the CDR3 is TGTGCCAGCAGCGCCTACAGGACCGGGGAGCTGTTTTTT. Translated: CASSAYRTGELFF.

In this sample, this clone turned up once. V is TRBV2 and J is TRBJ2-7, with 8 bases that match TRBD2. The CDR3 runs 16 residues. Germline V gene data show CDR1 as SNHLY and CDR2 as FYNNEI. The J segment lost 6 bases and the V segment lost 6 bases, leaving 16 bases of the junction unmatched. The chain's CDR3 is CASRRDAGTRGREQYF. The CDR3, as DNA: TGTGCCAGCAGGCGGGACGCCGGGACTAGGGGACGCGAGCAGTACTTC.

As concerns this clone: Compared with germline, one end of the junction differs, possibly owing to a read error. The CDR3 DNA reads TGTGCCAGCAGCCCCGGGACGCGCTATGGCTACACCTTC. Its translation is CASSPGTRYGYTF. The rearrangement joins TRBV5-1 to TRBJ1-2, with a possible D match to TRBD1 (5 bases). Germline V gene data show CDR1 as SGHRS and CDR2 as YFSETQ. The length of the CDR3 is 13 residues.

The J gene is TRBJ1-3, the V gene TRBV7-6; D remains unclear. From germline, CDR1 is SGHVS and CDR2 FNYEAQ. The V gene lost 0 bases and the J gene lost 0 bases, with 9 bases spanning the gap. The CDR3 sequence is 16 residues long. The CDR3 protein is CASSLAGLYSGNTIYF. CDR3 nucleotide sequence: TGTGCCAGCAGCTTAGCAGGCCTCTACTCTGGAAACACCATATATTTT.

CDR3: CASSVTGQETQYF. The CDR3 DNA reads TGTGCCAGCAGTGTGACAGGGCAAGAGACCCAGTACTTC. The V gene is TRBV27, the J gene TRBJ2-5; 7 nucleotides line up with TRBD1. The CDR3 totals 13 residues. V lost 5 bases and J lost 2; bases outside the gene matches: 2. Germline lookup yields CDR1 MNHEY and CDR2 SMNVEV (reference sequence).

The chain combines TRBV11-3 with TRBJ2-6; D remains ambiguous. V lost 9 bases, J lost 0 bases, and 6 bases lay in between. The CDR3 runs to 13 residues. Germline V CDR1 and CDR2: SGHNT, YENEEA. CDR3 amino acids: CASDNSGANVLTF. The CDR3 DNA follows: TGTGCCAGTGACAACTCTGGGGCCAACGTCCTGACTTTC.

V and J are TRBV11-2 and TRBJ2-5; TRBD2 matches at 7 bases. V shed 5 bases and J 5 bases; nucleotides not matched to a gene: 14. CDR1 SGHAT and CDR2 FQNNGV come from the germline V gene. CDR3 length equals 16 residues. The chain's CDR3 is CASSNRLALTRETQYF. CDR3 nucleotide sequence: TGTGCCAGCAGCAACCGACTAGCATTGACGAGGGAGACCCAGTACTTC.

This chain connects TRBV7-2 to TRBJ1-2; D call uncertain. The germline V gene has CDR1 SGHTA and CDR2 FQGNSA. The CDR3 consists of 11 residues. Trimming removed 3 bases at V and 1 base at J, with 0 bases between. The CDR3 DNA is TGTGCCAGCAGCTTTAACTATGGCTACACCTTC. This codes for CASSFNYGYTF.

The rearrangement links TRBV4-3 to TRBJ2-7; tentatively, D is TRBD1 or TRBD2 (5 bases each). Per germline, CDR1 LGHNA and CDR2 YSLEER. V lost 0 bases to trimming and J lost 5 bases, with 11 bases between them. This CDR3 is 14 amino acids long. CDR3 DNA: TGCGCCAGCAGCCAAGATGGGGGAACCCACGAGCAGTACTTC. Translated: CASSQDGGTHEQYF.

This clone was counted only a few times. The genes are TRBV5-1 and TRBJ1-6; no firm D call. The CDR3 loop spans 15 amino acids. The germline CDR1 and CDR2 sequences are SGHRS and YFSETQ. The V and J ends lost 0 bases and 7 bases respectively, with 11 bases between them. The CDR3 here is CASSLGGKSNSPLHF. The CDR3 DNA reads TGCGCCAGCAGCTTGGGGGGAAAGTCCAATTCACCCCTCCACTTT.

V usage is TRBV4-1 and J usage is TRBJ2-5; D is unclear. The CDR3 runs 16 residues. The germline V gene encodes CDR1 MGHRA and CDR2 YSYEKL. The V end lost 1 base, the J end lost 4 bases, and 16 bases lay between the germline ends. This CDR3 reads CASSQGRLSRSETQYF. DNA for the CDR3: TGCGCCAGCAGCCAAGGGCGGCTATCCCGGTCAGAGACCCAGTACTTC.

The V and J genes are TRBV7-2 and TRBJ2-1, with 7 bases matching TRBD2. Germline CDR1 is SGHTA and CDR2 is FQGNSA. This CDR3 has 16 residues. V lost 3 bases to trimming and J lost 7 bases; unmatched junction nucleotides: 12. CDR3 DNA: TGTGCCAGCAGCTTCACCCCGGGGGGACTACAGAATGAGCAGTTCTTC. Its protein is CASSFTPGGLQNEQFF.

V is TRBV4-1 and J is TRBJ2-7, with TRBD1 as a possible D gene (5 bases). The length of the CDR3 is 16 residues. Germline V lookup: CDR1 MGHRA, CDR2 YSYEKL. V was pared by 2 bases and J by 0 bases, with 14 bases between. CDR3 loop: CASSQTAGHASYEQYF. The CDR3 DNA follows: TGCGCCAGCAGCCAAACAGCTGGACACGCCTCCTACGAGCAGTACTTC.

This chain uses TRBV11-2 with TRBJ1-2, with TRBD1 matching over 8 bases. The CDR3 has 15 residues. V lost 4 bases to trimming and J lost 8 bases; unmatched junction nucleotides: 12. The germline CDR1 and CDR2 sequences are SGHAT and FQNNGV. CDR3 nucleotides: TGTGCCAGCAGCTCCTTTGTGACAGGGGCAAAGGGCTACACCTTC. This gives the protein CASSSFVTGAKGYTF.

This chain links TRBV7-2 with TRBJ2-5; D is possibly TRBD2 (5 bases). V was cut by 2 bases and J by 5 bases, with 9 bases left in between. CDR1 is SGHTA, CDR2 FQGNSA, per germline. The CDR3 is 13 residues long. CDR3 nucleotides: TGTGCCAGCAGCTTACGTTCGGGGGAGACCCAGTACTTC. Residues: CASSLRSGETQYF.

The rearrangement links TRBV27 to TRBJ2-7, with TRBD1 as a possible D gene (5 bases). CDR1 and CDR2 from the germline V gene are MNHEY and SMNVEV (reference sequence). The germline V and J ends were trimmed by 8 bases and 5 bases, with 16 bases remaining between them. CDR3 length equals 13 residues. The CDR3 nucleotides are TGTGCCAGCGGTACGTGGGCAGGGAACGAGCAGTACTTC. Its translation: CASGTWAGNEQYF.

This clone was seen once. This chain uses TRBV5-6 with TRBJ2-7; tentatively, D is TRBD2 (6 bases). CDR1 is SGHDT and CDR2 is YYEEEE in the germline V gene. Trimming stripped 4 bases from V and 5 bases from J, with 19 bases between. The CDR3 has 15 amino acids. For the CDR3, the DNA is TGTGCCAGCAGCCCTGGAGGGAACTCCTACCACGAGCAGTACTTC. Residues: CASSPGGNSYHEQYF.

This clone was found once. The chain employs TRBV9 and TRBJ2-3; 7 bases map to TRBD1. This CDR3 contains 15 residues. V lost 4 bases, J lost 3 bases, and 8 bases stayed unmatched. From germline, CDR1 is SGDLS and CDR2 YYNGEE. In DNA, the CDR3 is TGTGCCAGCAGCCCTTACGCGACAGGGACAGATACGCAGTATTTT. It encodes CASSPYATGTDTQYF.